The 18 T cell receptor beta chains reported below all come from one sample, sequenced in a study of T cell repertoires in cytomegalovirus infection. Each CDR3 protein gets one entry after TCRdb re-called the reads with MiXCR. Counted here are about 250,000 distinct CDR3 sequences, approximately 13% occurring once; the ten biggest clones make up 1.5% to 2%. The sample taken for sequencing was PBMCs. The receptor set was obtained from a human donor in good health (CMV status not recorded). Some clones in this sample may be carry-over from other donors' samples.

This clonotype showed up many times. The chain has TRBV7-2 and TRBJ2-1; perhaps TRBD2 as D (6 bases). Germline CDR1 SGHTA, CDR2 FQGNSA. V dropped 3 bases and J dropped 6 bases, with 15 bases sitting between them. The CDR3 has 15 residues. The CDR3: CASSLGPLASNEQFF. Here the CDR3 DNA reads TGTGCCAGCAGCTTGGGTCCACTAGCAAGCAATGAGCAGTTCTTC.

The chain couples TRBV30 to TRBJ2-4; D may be TRBD2 (6 bases). This CDR3 is built from 14 residues. Between the trimmed V and J ends, which lost 3 bases and 0 bases, there was a span of 9 bases. Germline V CDR1 and CDR2: GTSNPN, SVGIG (reference sequence). CDR3 sequence: CAWSRERAKNIQYF. CDR3 bases: TGTGCCTGGAGCCGGGAGAGAGCCAAAAACATTCAGTACTTC.

There are many counts of this clonotype. This rearrangement joins TRBV28 to TRBJ1-1; D ambiguous. The CDR3 totals 15 residues. CDR1 and CDR2 (germline): MDHEN, SYDVKM. V was trimmed by 1 base and J by 6 bases, leaving 15 bases between them. This CDR3 reads CASSLSPGISAEAFF. Written as DNA, the CDR3 is TGTGCCAGCAGTTTATCTCCGGGGATCAGCGCTGAAGCTTTCTTT.

This clonotype was detected many times. The chain is built from TRBV3-1 and TRBJ2-1; 7 nucleotides align to TRBD1. CDR1 and CDR2 from the germline V gene are LGHDT and YNNKEL (reference sequence). The length of the CDR3 is 15 residues. Trimming at V came to 1 base and at J to 8 bases, leaving 8 bases not matched to a gene. The CDR3 here is CASSQGLGGGYEQFF. CDR3 nucleotide sequence: TGTGCCAGCAGCCAAGGTTTAGGGGGCGGATATGAGCAGTTCTTC.

As regards this clonotype: Lacking the conserved final phenylalanine or tryptophan, this CDR3 likely reflects a read error. The chain recombines TRBV28 with TRBJ2-5; 8 positions agree with TRBD2. The CDR3 sequence is 15 residues long. J lost 3 bases, V lost 4 bases, and 7 bases had no gene match. Germline V lookup: CDR1 MDHEN, CDR2 SYDVKM. CDR3 coding DNA: TGTGCCAGCAGTTCCCCGGGGGGGGCGGAAGAGACCCAGTACTGC. This gives the protein CASSSPGGAEETQYC.

This clonotype was detected only a few times. The rearrangement joins TRBV4-2 to TRBJ2-7; D may be TRBD1 or TRBD2 (6 bases each). The CDR3 is 14 amino acids. V lost 0 bases and J 5 bases, leaving 11 bases between the germline ends. Germline CDR1 and CDR2: LGHNA and YNFKEQ. The CDR3 DNA follows: TGTGCCAGCAGCCAAGAAGGGGGGCCAAACGAGCAGTACTTC. Its protein is CASSQEGGPNEQYF.

Ten or more counts support this clonotype. V usage is TRBV11-3 and J usage is TRBJ2-1; 14 positions match TRBD2. Unmatched junction bases numbered 11, after V lost 5 bases and J lost 8 bases. Germline lookup yields CDR1 SGHNT and CDR2 YENEEA. The CDR3 loop spans 17 amino acids. In DNA, the CDR3 is TGTGCCAGCAGCCCCGGACTAGCGGGAGGATGGGTCCATGAGCAGTTCTTC. Its protein is CASSPGLAGGWVHEQFF.

The chain couples TRBV10-3 to TRBJ1-1; the D gene is possibly TRBD1 (5 bases). The CDR3 is 14 amino acids. Germline V gene sequence: CDR1 ENHRY, CDR2 SYGVKD. V lost 5 bases and J lost 0, with 10 bases in between. CDR3 protein: CAISSLGVNTEAFF. The CDR3 DNA follows: TGTGCCATCAGTTCCTTAGGGGTGAACACTGAAGCTTTCTTT.

This clonotype was seen more than once but under ten times. V gene TRBV19 combines with J gene TRBJ2-3; a weak D match, TRBD2 (5 bases). Deletions cut 4 bases from V and 1 base from J, with 15 bases between. Germline CDR1 and CDR2: LNHDA and SQIVND (reference sequence). CDR3 size: 16 residues. The CDR3 DNA is TGTGCCAGTAGTACCTCCGACTATCCGGGCACAGATACGCAGTATTTT. Translating it yields CASSTSDYPGTDTQYF. Looking up the rest from reference TRBV19 and TRBJ2-3 gives the full variable domain: DGGITQSPKYLFRKEGQNVTLSCEQNLNHDAMYWYRQDPGQGLRLIYYSQIVNDFQKGDIAEGYSVSREKKESFPLTVTSAQKNPTAFYLCASSTSDYPGTDTQYFGPGTRLTVL.

V is TRBV20-1 and J is TRBJ2-3; D ambiguous. This CDR3 contains 13 residues. Germline V lookup: CDR1 DFQATT, CDR2 SNEGSKA (reference sequence). Trimming cost V 2 bases and J 2 bases, with 8 bases left between them. The CDR3 region has the DNA TGCAGTGCTAGATCCCCCACCACAGATACGCAGTATTTT. Amino acids: CSARSPTTDTQYF.

This clonotype occurred once. This could be a read error, since a much larger clone is one nucleotide away. The chain joins TRBV6-5 to TRBJ2-7, with TRBD1 matching 7 bases. The CDR3 loop spans 14 amino acids. Germline CDR1 MNHEY, CDR2 SVGAGI. V was pared by 5 bases and J by 3 bases, with 7 bases of the junction left unmatched. DNA of the CDR3: TGTGCCAGCAGTCCGAGACAGGGACACTACGAGCAGTACTTC. It yields the protein CASSPRQGHYEQYF.

This clonotype has ten or more counts. CDR3 protein: CASSFPRDRESPGELFF. In DNA, the CDR3 is TGTGCCAGCAGTTTTCCCCGGGACAGGGAGTCGCCCGGGGAGCTGTTTTTT. The rearrangement joins TRBV27 to TRBJ2-2; 9 bases fit TRBD1. With V trimmed by 3 bases and J by 6 bases, 11 bases remained unmatched. This CDR3 is built from 17 residues. CDR1 MNHEY and CDR2 SMNVEV come from the germline V gene (reference sequence).

This clonotype has a count of ten or more. The rearrangement links TRBV7-2 to TRBJ2-7; no reliable D call. CDR1 is SGHTA and CDR2 is FQGNSA in the germline V gene. The CDR3 loop spans 15 amino acids. The V end lost 3 bases, the J end lost 6 bases, and 18 bases lay between the germline ends. CDR3 amino acids: CASSFPDRGLSEQYF. The CDR3 DNA reads as TGTGCCAGCAGCTTCCCGGATAGAGGTCTGTCCGAGCAGTACTTC.

This clonotype occurred many times. The chain links TRBV10-3 to TRBJ2-7; D ambiguous. This CDR3 is built from 13 residues. Germline values: CDR1 ENHRY, CDR2 SYGVKD. Deletions cut 0 bases from V and 7 bases from J, with 10 bases between. The CDR3 sequence is CAISESGQPEQYF. The CDR3 DNA is TGTGCCATCAGTGAGTCAGGCCAGCCAGAGCAGTACTTC.

There are many counts of this clonotype. The V gene is TRBV14, the J gene TRBJ1-1, with D unresolved. Germline V gives CDR1 SGHDN, CDR2 FVKESK. The CDR3 loop spans 11 amino acids. Trimming pared 3 bases from V and 6 bases from J, leaving 5 bases between. CDR3 region: CASSQAPEAFF. In DNA form, the CDR3 reads TGTGCCAGCAGCCAGGCCCCTGAAGCTTTCTTT.

This clonotype has a count of ten or more. The CDR3 nucleotides read TGTGCCAGCAGCCGACAGGGAGATCAGCCCCAGCATTTT. Its translation: CASSRQGDQPQHF. The chain carries TRBV5-6 and TRBJ1-5; 7 bases line up with TRBD1. The junction had 3 bases not matched to a gene; V was cut back by 4 bases and J by 5 bases. The CDR3 is 13 residues long. Germline CDR1 SGHDT, CDR2 YYEEEE.

The sample holds a few counts of this clonotype. The rearrangement joins TRBV5-6 to TRBJ2-6; TRBD1 agrees at 11 bases. Germline V gene data show CDR1 as SGHDT and CDR2 as YYEEEE. The CDR3 extends over 18 amino acids. V lost 2 bases and J lost 1; bases outside the gene matches: 5. CDR3 protein: CASSLVGTGGSGANVLTF. The CDR3 DNA sequence: TGTGCCAGCAGCTTAGTAGGGACAGGGGGATCTGGGGCCAACGTCCTGACTTTC.

This clonotype was counted ten times or more. This chain uses TRBV19 with TRBJ2-7; D might be TRBD1 (5 bases). V lost 4 bases and J 5 bases, leaving 9 bases between the germline ends. In germline, CDR1 is LNHDA, CDR2 SQIVND (reference sequence). This CDR3 spans 12 amino acids. The CDR3 DNA sequence: TGTGCCAGTAGTAAACAGGCGAACGAGCAGTACTTC. Protein: CASSKQANEQYF.